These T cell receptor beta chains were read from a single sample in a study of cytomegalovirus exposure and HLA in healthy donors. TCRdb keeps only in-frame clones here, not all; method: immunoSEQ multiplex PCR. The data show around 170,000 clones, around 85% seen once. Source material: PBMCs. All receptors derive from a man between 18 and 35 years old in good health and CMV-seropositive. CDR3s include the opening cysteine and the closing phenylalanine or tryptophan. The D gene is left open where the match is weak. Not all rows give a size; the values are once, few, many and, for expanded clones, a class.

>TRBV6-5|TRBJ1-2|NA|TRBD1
CASSYGDSLSYGYTF
TGTGCCAGCAGTTATGGGGACAGCCTTAGCTATGGCTACACCTTC
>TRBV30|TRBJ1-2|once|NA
CAWSLGVGNYGYTF
TGTGCCTGGAGTTTAGGGGTGGGTAACTATGGCTACACCTTC
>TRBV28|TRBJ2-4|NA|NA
CASSLGQRNIQYF
TGTGCCAGCAGTTTGGGGCAGAGGAACATTCAGTACTTC
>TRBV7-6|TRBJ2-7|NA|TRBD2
CASSLGLAGEYEQYF
TGTGCCAGCAGCTTAGGACTAGCGGGGGAATACGAGCAGTACTTC
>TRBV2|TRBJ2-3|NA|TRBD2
CASSEEGGRATDTQYF
TGTGCCAGCAGTGAAGAAGGAGGGAGGGCGACAGATACGCAGTATTTT
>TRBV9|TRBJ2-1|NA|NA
CASSLRRDSDEQFF
TGTGCCAGCAGCCTCCGCAGGGACTCCGATGAGCAGTTCTTC
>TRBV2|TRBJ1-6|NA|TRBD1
CASSRQGALSPLHF
TGTGCCAGCAGTAGACAGGGGGCGCTTTCACCCCTCCACTTT
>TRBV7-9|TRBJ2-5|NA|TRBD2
CASRSPGLAYETQYF
TGTGCCAGCAGGTCGCCGGGACTAGCATACGAGACCCAGTACTTC
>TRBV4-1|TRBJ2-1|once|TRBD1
CASAPRDRDGNEQFF
TGCGCCAGCGCCCCACGGGACAGGGACGGCAATGAGCAGTTCTTC
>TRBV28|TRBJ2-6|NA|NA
CASSLEGSGANVLTF
TGTGCCAGCAGTTTGGAGGGCTCTGGGGCCAACGTCCTGACTTTC
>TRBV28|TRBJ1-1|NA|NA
CASSSLGGGDTEAFF
TGTGCCAGCAGTTCGTTAGGCGGGGGGGACACTGAAGCTTTCTTT
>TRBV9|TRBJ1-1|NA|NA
CASSEDTNTEAFF
TGTGCCAGCAGCGAGGACACGAACACTGAAGCTTTCTTT
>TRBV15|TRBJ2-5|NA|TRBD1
CATSRSRTGQETQYF
TGTGCCACCAGCAGATCAAGGACAGGGCAAGAGACCCAGTACTTC
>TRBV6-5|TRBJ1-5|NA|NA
CASSYSAMSNQPQHF
TGTGCCAGCAGTTATTCTGCGATGAGCAATCAGCCCCAGCATTTT
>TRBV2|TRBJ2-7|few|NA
CASSEASGSYEQYF
TGTGCCAGCAGTGAAGCGTCGGGGTCCTACGAGCAGTACTTC
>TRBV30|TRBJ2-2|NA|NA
CAWSVMRSGPTGELFF
TGTGCCTGGAGTGTGATGCGCAGCGGACCCACCGGGGAGCTGTTTTTT
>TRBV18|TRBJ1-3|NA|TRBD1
CASSLPAGQGATGNTIYF
TGTGCCAGCTCACTCCCCGCAGGGCAGGGGGCAACTGGAAACACCATATATTTT
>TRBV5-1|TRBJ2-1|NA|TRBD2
CASNPRLAGANEQFF
TGCGCCAGCAACCCCAGACTAGCGGGGGCTAATGAGCAGTTCTTC
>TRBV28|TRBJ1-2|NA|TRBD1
CASRGGAGYGYTF
TGTGCCAGCAGAGGGGGCGCGGGCTATGGCTACACCTTC
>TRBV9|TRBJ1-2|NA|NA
CASSVTHSSGPGLGYTF
TGTGCCAGCAGCGTGACTCACTCTTCGGGACCGGGACTTGGCTACACCTTC
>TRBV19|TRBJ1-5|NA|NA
CASSIEGNQPQHF
TGTGCCAGTAGTATCGAGGGCAATCAGCCCCAGCATTTT
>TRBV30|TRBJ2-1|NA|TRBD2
CAWSGLAARYNEQFF
TGTGCCTGGAGTGGCCTAGCGGCCCGTTACAATGAGCAGTTCTTC
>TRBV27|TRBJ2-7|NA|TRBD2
CASSFSGTSGYEQYF
TGTGCCAGCAGTTTTTCCGGGACTAGCGGATACGAGCAGTACTTC
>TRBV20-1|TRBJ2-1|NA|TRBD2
CLAGGLNEQFF
TGCCTAGCGGGAGGGCTCAATGAGCAGTTCTTC
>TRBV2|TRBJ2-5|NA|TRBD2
CASSEPRGGQMSETQYF
TGTGCCAGCAGTGAACCCCGGGGGGGGCAGATGTCAGAGACCCAGTACTTC
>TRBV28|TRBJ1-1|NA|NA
CASSFLRVPDTEAFF
TGTGCCAGCAGTTTTCTCAGGGTGCCCGACACTGAAGCTTTCTTT
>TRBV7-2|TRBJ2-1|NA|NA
CASREQGNEQFF
TGTGCCTCAAGAGAGCAGGGCAATGAGCAGTTCTTC
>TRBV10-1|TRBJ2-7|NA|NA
CASSDSGTLLQYF
TGCGCCAGCAGTGACTCCGGGACACTCCTGCAGTACTTC
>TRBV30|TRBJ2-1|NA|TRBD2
CAWSYGSGRDEQFF
TGTGCCTGGAGTTATGGGAGCGGGAGGGATGAGCAGTTCTTC
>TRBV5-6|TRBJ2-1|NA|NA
CASSLVRERNEQFF
TGTGCCAGCAGCTTGGTTCGGGAGCGTAATGAGCAGTTCTTC
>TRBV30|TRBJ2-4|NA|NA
CAWKLVNIQYF
TGTGCCTGGAAACTAGTCAACATTCAGTACTTC
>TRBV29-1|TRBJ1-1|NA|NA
CSAGKVNTEAFF
TGCAGCGCCGGGAAAGTGAACACTGAAGCTTTCTTT
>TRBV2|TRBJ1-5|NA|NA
CASSVSGQSNQPQHF
TGTGCCAGCAGTGTTAGTGGACAGAGCAATCAGCCCCAGCATTTT
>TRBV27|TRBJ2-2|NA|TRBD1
CASHRQGEAGELFF
TGTGCCAGCCATCGACAGGGAGAGGCCGGGGAGCTGTTTTTT
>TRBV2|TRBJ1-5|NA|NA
CASSQGTNQPQHF
TGTGCCAGCAGCCAGGGTACCAATCAGCCCCAGCATTTT
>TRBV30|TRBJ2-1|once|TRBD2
CAWSYPGTSASSSYNEQFF
TGTGCCTGGAGCTACCCCGGGACTAGCGCTTCGAGCTCCTACAATGAGCAGTTCTTC
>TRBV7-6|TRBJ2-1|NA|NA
CASSLYSLEGLLFF
TGTGCCAGCAGCTTATATAGCCTCGAGGGACTCTTGTTCTTC
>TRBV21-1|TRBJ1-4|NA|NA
CARRENEKLFF
TGTGCCAGACGCGAGAATGAAAAACTGTTTTTT
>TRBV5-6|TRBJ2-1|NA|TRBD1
CASSPGQGYRFF
TGTGCCAGCAGCCCTGGACAGGGATATCGGTTCTTC
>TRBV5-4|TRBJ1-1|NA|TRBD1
CASSSGQGSTEAFF
TGTGCCAGCAGCTCAGGACAGGGCTCCACTGAAGCTTTCTTT
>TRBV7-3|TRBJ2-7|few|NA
CASSLRLGAYEQYF
TGTGCCAGCAGCTTGCGACTCGGAGCCTACGAGCAGTACTTC
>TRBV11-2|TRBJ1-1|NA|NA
CASSPGTEAFF
TGTGCCAGCAGCCCAGGCACTGAAGCTTTCTTT
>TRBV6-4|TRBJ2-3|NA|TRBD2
CASRPLAVSTDTQYF
TGTGCCAGCAGACCACTAGCGGTTAGCACAGATACGCAGTATTTT
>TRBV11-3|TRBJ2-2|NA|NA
CASSLAENTGELFF
TGTGCCAGCAGCTTAGCAGAGAACACCGGGGAGCTGTTTTTT
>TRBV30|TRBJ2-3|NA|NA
CAWSTGLSSTDTQYF
TGTGCCTGGAGTACAGGGCTTTCTAGCACAGATACGCAGTATTTT